The 11 T cell receptor beta chains presented below share a single source sample, sequenced in a study of cytomegalovirus exposure and HLA in healthy donors. PCR was performed using 60 Vbeta and 13 Jbeta primers. The method was immunoSEQ multiplex PCR; TCRdb's version includes in-frame clones alone and lacks a portion of them. The sample has 130,000 or so clones, about 62% seen once. The sequenced sample consisted of PBMCs. The source is a woman aged 40 to 50 in good health and CMV-seropositive.

The genes are TRBV21-1 and TRBJ1-5. TRBV21-1 is tagged as a pseudogene. The CDR3 is made up of 16 amino acids. CDR3 residues: CASSKVRMGGSQPQHF. DNA for the CDR3: TGTGCCAGCAGCAAAGTCAGGATGGGGGGAAGTCAGCCCCAGCATTTT.

The V gene is TRBV27, the J gene TRBJ1-6; possibly TRBD1 for D (5 bases). This CDR3 contains 14 residues. CDR1 is MNHEY, CDR2 SMNVEV, per germline (reference sequence). Trimming shortened V by 7 bases and J by 13 bases, and 20 bases separated the two germline ends. The CDR3 sequence: CASTSPGGNRPLHF. The CDR3 nucleotides read TGTGCCAGCACTTCGCCGGGGGGAAATCGGCCCCTCCACTTT.

This clone showed up just a few times. The genes are TRBV5-5 and TRBJ2-5; TRBD2 aligns across 12 bases. Germline CDR1 and CDR2: SGHKS and YYEKEE (reference sequence). This CDR3 has 15 amino acids. The V segment lost 4 bases and the J segment 5 bases; nucleotides outside the gene matches: 6. The CDR3 DNA sequence: TGTGCCAGCAGCCCACTAGCGGGGGGATCGGAGACCCAGTACTTC. Amino acids: CASSPLAGGSETQYF.

The V call is TRBV2, the J call TRBJ1-1; 7 nucleotides agree with TRBD1. The J segment lost 4 bases and the V segment lost 9 bases, leaving 8 bases of the junction unmatched. This CDR3 is 13 amino acids long. Germline V gene data show CDR1 as SNHLY and CDR2 as FYNNEI. Here the CDR3 reads CARDREQGTEAFF. The CDR3 DNA reads TGTGCCAGAGACAGGGAGCAGGGCACTGAAGCTTTCTTT. Full variable domain (remainder filled in from reference TRBV2 and TRBJ1-1): EPEVTQTPSHQVTQMGQEVILRCVPISNHLYFYWYRQILGQKVEFLVSFYNNEISEKSEIFDDQFSVERPDGSNFTLKIRSTKLEDSAMYFCARDREQGTEAFFGQGTRLTVV.

This clone was observed a few times. The chain is built from TRBV19 and TRBJ2-1; 11 nucleotides align to TRBD2. The CDR3 consists of 18 residues. V lost 0 bases, J lost 6 bases, and 10 bases stayed unmatched. Per the germline V gene, CDR1 is LNHDA and CDR2 is SQIVND (reference sequence). The CDR3 is CASSIELAGGPRANEQFF. CDR3 DNA sequence: TGTGCCAGTAGTATAGAGTTAGCGGGGGGGCCTAGGGCCAATGAGCAGTTCTTC.

This clone showed up just a few times. The chain combines TRBV7-6 with TRBJ1-6; D might be TRBD1 (6 bases). CDR1 and CDR2 (germline): SGHVS, FNYEAQ. CDR3 size: 19 residues. V was clipped by 4 bases and J by 5 bases, with 24 bases between them. CDR3 amino acids: CASSSTGGASSADNSPLHF. The DNA for the CDR3 is TGTGCCAGCAGCTCGACCGGGGGGGCGTCGTCCGCAGATAATTCACCCCTCCACTTT.

J is TRBJ2-4 and V is TRBV10-3, with 9 positions matching TRBD2. The V gene's germline CDR1 is ENHRY and CDR2 SYGVKD. Germline trimming cut 0 bases from V and 6 bases from J; bases unmatched to any gene: 6. CDR3 length: 16 amino acids. The CDR3 region has the DNA TGTGCCATCAGTGAGTCGAAGGCGGGAGGGGGAAACATTCAGTACTTC. Protein product: CAISESKAGGGNIQYF.

This clone was counted once. J is TRBJ2-7 and V is TRBV9; 10 bases are a match to TRBD2. The germline CDR1 and CDR2 sequences are SGDLS and YYNGEE. Losses at the gene ends were 0 bases for V and 3 bases for J; bases not matched to a gene: 3. The CDR3 contains 15 residues. The CDR3 protein is CASSVASGSLYEQYF. In DNA form, the CDR3 reads TGTGCCAGCAGCGTAGCTAGCGGGAGTCTCTACGAGCAGTACTTC.

This rearrangement joins TRBV30 to TRBJ2-7, with D possibly being TRBD1 (6 bases). The CDR3 runs to 13 residues. Germline V CDR1 and CDR2: GTSNPN, SVGIG (reference sequence). Trimming removed 3 bases at V and 3 bases at J, with 12 bases between. The CDR3: CAWRGASLYEQYF. The CDR3 DNA reads as TGTGCCTGGAGGGGGGCATCCCTCTACGAGCAGTACTTC.

The chain links TRBV18 to TRBJ2-3; perhaps TRBD1 as D (6 bases). Germline assignment: CDR1 KGHSH and CDR2 LQKENI. V shed 3 bases and J shed 6 bases, with 10 bases lying between them. The CDR3 totals 13 residues. As DNA, the CDR3 is TGTGCCAGCTCACCCGGGACAAGTGATACGCAGTATTTT. As protein: CASSPGTSDTQYF. Filled out from reference TRBV18 and TRBJ2-3, the complete variable domain reads NAGVMQNPRHLVRRRGQEARLRCSPMKGHSHVYWYRQLPEEGLKFMVYLQKENIIDESGMPKERFSAEFPKEGPSILRIQQVVRGDSAAYFCASSPGTSDTQYFGPGTRLTVL.

This clone was recorded only once. The chain uses TRBV6-6 and TRBJ2-3; D unclear. Trimming removed 5 bases at V and 0 bases at J, with 15 bases between. Per the germline V gene, CDR1 is MNHNY and CDR2 is SVGAGI (reference sequence). The CDR3 loop spans 16 amino acids. The CDR3 coding sequence is TGTGCCAGCAGTCCCCGCGGCTCGCCTAGCACAGATACGCAGTATTTT. This translates into CASSPRGSPSTDTQYF.